This T cell receptor beta chain came from a study of OX40 agonist ivuxolimab in advanced cancers. This clone was seen a few times. Sequencing was performed with immunoSEQ multiplex PCR; in TCRdb, only in-frame clones are kept and a portion is missing. The sample has 71,000 or so clones; around nine tenths are singletons. The CDR3 is 15 residues long. CDR1 and CDR2 from the germline V gene are SGHTA and FQGTGA. Trimming pared 2 bases from V and 0 bases from J, leaving 11 bases between. This sequence was found in an adult with an advanced solid tumor such as melanoma, head and neck, liver or kidney cancer. The material sequenced was CD4+ or CD8+ T cells sorted from blood, taken in a trial of the OX40 agonist ivuxolimab. This chain links TRBV7-3 with TRBJ2-7; possible D gene TRBD2, 6 bases. CDR3 residues: CASSLLAYSSYEQYF. As DNA, the CDR3 is TGTGCCAGCAGCTTACTAGCGTACAGCTCCTACGAGCAGTACTTC.